The rows below give T cell receptor beta chains drawn from one sample of a study of early T cells in non-severe SARS-CoV-2 infection. One entry per CDR3 protein results from TCRdb running MiXCR on the 5' RACE reads. Among 100,000 to 130,000 distinct CDR3 sequences listed, 8.5% to 14% were seen once. Sequencing input: whole blood. These receptors came from an adult who was a healthcare worker with PCR-confirmed SARS-CoV-2 infection or an uninfected control (not recorded which). Both conserved end residues are part of each CDR3. The D gene is left open where the match is weak. Not every row has a clone size; where given, it reads once, few, many or a size class.

J gene: TRBJ2-7
V gene: TRBV4-1
D gene: TRBD1
CDR3 length: 14
clone size: few
CDR3 protein: CASSQDRGLVEQYF
CDR3 DNA: TGCGCCAGCAGCCAAGACAGGGGGCTTGTCGAGCAGTACTTC

J gene: TRBJ2-7
V gene: TRBV10-2
D gene: NA
CDR3 length: 12
clone size: NA
CDR3 protein: CASSAPSYEQYF
CDR3 DNA: TGCGCCAGCAGTGCCCCCAGCTACGAGCAGTACTTC

J gene: TRBJ2-1
V gene: TRBV13
D gene: TRBD2
CDR3 length: 21
clone size: NA
CDR3 protein: CASSLVVRGGLAGRDGDEQFF
CDR3 DNA: TGTGCCAGCAGCTTAGTCGTCCGGGGGGGACTAGCGGGACGAGACGGGGATGAGCAGTTCTTC

J gene: TRBJ2-7
V gene: TRBV4-1
D gene: NA
CDR3 length: 13
clone size: NA
CDR3 protein: CASSQDHLYEQYF
CDR3 DNA: TGCGCCAGCAGCCAAGATCACCTCTACGAGCAGTACTTC

J gene: TRBJ1-1
V gene: TRBV5-1
D gene: NA
CDR3 length: 14
clone size: few
CDR3 protein: CASSMEGTNTEAFF
CDR3 DNA: TGCGCCAGCAGCATGGAGGGGACGAACACTGAAGCTTTCTTT

J gene: TRBJ2-6
V gene: TRBV6-2/TRBV6-3
D gene: NA
CDR3 length: 15
clone size: many
CDR3 protein: CASSSGETGANVLTF
CDR3 DNA: TGTGCCAGCAGTTCGGGGGAGACTGGGGCCAACGTCCTGACTTTC

J gene: TRBJ2-5
V gene: TRBV19
D gene: NA
CDR3 length: 16
clone size: NA
CDR3 protein: CASSGGQAGPEETQYF
CDR3 DNA: TGTGCCAGTAGTGGAGGACAGGCGGGGCCCGAAGAGACCCAGTACTTC

J gene: TRBJ2-7
V gene: TRBV20-1
D gene: TRBD2
CDR3 length: 15
clone size: NA
CDR3 protein: CSARDRLAGVLEQYF
CDR3 DNA: TGCAGTGCTAGAGATCGACTAGCGGGAGTTTTAGAGCAGTACTTC

J gene: TRBJ2-7
V gene: TRBV28
D gene: NA
CDR3 length: 15
clone size: few
CDR3 protein: CASSLWGHDSYEQYF
CDR3 DNA: TGTGCCAGCAGTTTATGGGGACACGACTCCTACGAGCAGTACTTC

J gene: TRBJ2-7
V gene: TRBV6-6
D gene: TRBD1
CDR3 length: 14
clone size: NA
CDR3 protein: CASRGQAIRYEQYF
CDR3 DNA: TGTGCCAGCAGGGGACAGGCGATACGCTACGAGCAGTACTTC

J gene: TRBJ2-3
V gene: TRBV28
D gene: NA
CDR3 length: 15
clone size: many
CDR3 protein: CASSLTGTRTDTQYF
CDR3 DNA: TGTGCCAGCAGTTTAACCGGGACACGCACAGATACGCAGTATTTT

J gene: TRBJ2-5
V gene: TRBV11-2
D gene: NA
CDR3 length: 15
clone size: few
CDR3 protein: CASSPRSGRKETQYF
CDR3 DNA: TGTGCCAGCAGCCCAAGATCAGGGAGAAAAGAGACCCAGTACTTC

J gene: TRBJ2-2
V gene: TRBV12-3/TRBV12-4
D gene: TRBD2
CDR3 length: 15
clone size: NA
CDR3 protein: CASSVGLAGTGELFF
CDR3 DNA: TGTGCCAGCAGTGTGGGACTAGCGGGAACCGGGGAGCTGTTTTTT

J gene: TRBJ2-7
V gene: TRBV28
D gene: TRBD2
CDR3 length: 18
clone size: many
CDR3 protein: CASSHVPGTSGKHYEQYF
CDR3 DNA: TGTGCCAGCAGTCATGTGCCCGGGACTAGCGGGAAACACTACGAGCAGTACTTC

J gene: TRBJ2-3
V gene: TRBV7-6
D gene: TRBD2
CDR3 length: 14
clone size: NA
CDR3 protein: CASPSPGGPDTRYF
CDR3 DNA: TGTGCCAGCCCCTCTCCGGGAGGGCCAGATACGCGGTATTTT

J gene: TRBJ2-3
V gene: TRBV11-2
D gene: NA
CDR3 length: 17
clone size: NA
CDR3 protein: CASSFRTTGVGTDTQYF
CDR3 DNA: TGTGCCAGCAGCTTTAGGACGACGGGAGTAGGCACAGATACGCAGTATTTT

J gene: TRBJ1-5
V gene: TRBV7-2
D gene: NA
CDR3 length: 16
clone size: NA
CDR3 protein: CASSSPTRGGGKPQHF
CDR3 DNA: TGTGCCAGCAGCTCACCCACCAGGGGAGGAGGTAAGCCCCAGCATTTT

J gene: TRBJ2-6
V gene: TRBV28
D gene: NA
CDR3 length: 15
clone size: few
CDR3 protein: CASSLGSSGANVLTF
CDR3 DNA: TGTGCCAGCAGTTTAGGGAGCTCTGGGGCCAACGTCCTGACTTTC

J gene: TRBJ1-1
V gene: TRBV28
D gene: TRBD1
CDR3 length: 14
clone size: many
CDR3 protein: CASIDRGRDTEAFF
CDR3 DNA: TGTGCCAGCATTGACAGGGGGCGAGACACTGAAGCTTTCTTT

J gene: TRBJ2-4
V gene: TRBV20-1
D gene: NA
CDR3 length: 15
clone size: few
CDR3 protein: CSARDYWGRENIQYF
CDR3 DNA: TGCAGTGCTAGAGATTACTGGGGCAGAGAAAACATTCAGTACTTC

J gene: TRBJ2-3
V gene: TRBV20-1
D gene: TRBD2
CDR3 length: 17
clone size: many
CDR3 protein: CSARRASGSGGTDTQYF
CDR3 DNA: TGCAGTGCTAGGAGGGCTAGCGGGAGCGGAGGGACAGATACGCAGTATTTT

J gene: TRBJ2-7
V gene: TRBV7-2
D gene: NA
CDR3 length: 12
clone size: few
CDR3 protein: CASSQRVGEQYF
CDR3 DNA: TGTGCCAGCAGCCAGAGGGTCGGCGAGCAGTACTTC

J gene: TRBJ2-7
V gene: TRBV28
D gene: TRBD1
CDR3 length: 16
clone size: many
CDR3 protein: CASRDHMGQSSYEQYF
CDR3 DNA: TGTGCCAGCAGAGATCATATGGGACAGTCCTCCTACGAGCAGTACTTC

J gene: TRBJ2-7
V gene: TRBV7-6
D gene: TRBD1
CDR3 length: 16
clone size: many
CDR3 protein: CASSLVVGQGAGEQYF
CDR3 DNA: TGTGCCAGCAGCTTAGTAGTGGGACAGGGGGCAGGGGAGCAGTACTTC

J gene: TRBJ1-6
V gene: TRBV27
D gene: NA
CDR3 length: 15
clone size: NA
CDR3 protein: CASSADRNYNSPLHF
CDR3 DNA: TGTGCCAGCAGTGCTGACAGGAACTATAATTCACCCCTCCACTTT

J gene: TRBJ1-2
V gene: TRBV15
D gene: NA
CDR3 length: 13
clone size: NA
CDR3 protein: CATSSNTGYGYTF
CDR3 DNA: TGTGCCACCAGCTCTAACACGGGCTATGGCTACACCTTC

J gene: TRBJ1-1
V gene: TRBV9
D gene: NA
CDR3 length: 12
clone size: many
CDR3 protein: CASSGAQTEAFF
CDR3 DNA: TGTGCCAGCAGCGGTGCGCAAACTGAAGCTTTCTTT

J gene: TRBJ2-3
V gene: TRBV4-1
D gene: NA
CDR3 length: 15
clone size: NA
CDR3 protein: CASSQRRSSTDTQYF
CDR3 DNA: TGCGCCAGCAGCCAGCGTCGCAGTAGCACAGATACGCAGTATTTT

J gene: TRBJ2-3
V gene: TRBV5-1
D gene: TRBD2
CDR3 length: 15
clone size: NA
CDR3 protein: CASSPRLAVTDTQYF
CDR3 DNA: TGCGCCAGCAGCCCCCGACTAGCGGTCACAGATACGCAGTATTTT

J gene: TRBJ1-1
V gene: TRBV7-8
D gene: TRBD1
CDR3 length: 14
clone size: few
CDR3 protein: CASSVRVDRGEAFF
CDR3 DNA: TGTGCCAGCAGCGTAAGGGTCGACAGGGGCGAAGCTTTCTTT

J gene: TRBJ2-1
V gene: TRBV29-1
D gene: NA
CDR3 length: 13
clone size: NA
CDR3 protein: CSVDRNSFNEQFF
CDR3 DNA: TGCAGCGTTGATCGGAACAGCTTCAATGAGCAGTTCTTC

J gene: TRBJ1-2
V gene: TRBV4-1
D gene: TRBD1
CDR3 length: 14
clone size: many
CDR3 protein: CASSHRTGQVGYTF
CDR3 DNA: TGCGCCAGCAGCCATCGGACAGGGCAAGTTGGCTACACCTTC

J gene: TRBJ2-5
V gene: TRBV27
D gene: TRBD2
CDR3 length: 14
clone size: few
CDR3 protein: CASNVGGNKETQYF
CDR3 DNA: TGTGCCAGCAACGTGGGAGGGAACAAAGAGACCCAGTACTTC

J gene: TRBJ2-5
V gene: TRBV2
D gene: NA
CDR3 length: 13
clone size: NA
CDR3 protein: CASSGFLRETQYF
CDR3 DNA: TGTGCCAGCAGTGGTTTCCTTCGGGAGACCCAGTACTTC

J gene: TRBJ1-1
V gene: TRBV5-1
D gene: NA
CDR3 length: 14
clone size: NA
CDR3 protein: CASRPGSSDVEAFF
CDR3 DNA: TGCGCCAGCCGACCAGGGAGTAGTGATGTTGAAGCTTTCTTT

J gene: TRBJ2-3
V gene: TRBV12-3/TRBV12-4
D gene: TRBD1
CDR3 length: 15
clone size: NA
CDR3 protein: CASSNRGSALLAQYF
CDR3 DNA: TGTGCCAGCAGCAACAGGGGCTCCGCCCTTTTGGCGCAGTATTTT

J gene: TRBJ2-3
V gene: TRBV20-1
D gene: TRBD2
CDR3 length: 18
clone size: many
CDR3 protein: CSARDLLTSGISTDTQYF
CDR3 DNA: TGCAGTGCTAGAGATCTCCTGACTAGCGGCATTAGCACAGATACGCAGTATTTT

J gene: TRBJ2-1
V gene: TRBV11-2
D gene: NA
CDR3 length: 13
clone size: NA
CDR3 protein: CASSLDAGNEQFF
CDR3 DNA: TGTGCCAGCAGCTTAGACGCGGGGAATGAGCAGTTCTTC

J gene: TRBJ2-1
V gene: TRBV14
D gene: TRBD2
CDR3 length: 15
clone size: NA
CDR3 protein: CASSLGTSGSYEQFF
CDR3 DNA: TGTGCCAGCAGCCTAGGGACTAGCGGGAGCTATGAGCAGTTCTTC

J gene: TRBJ2-2
V gene: TRBV27
D gene: NA
CDR3 length: 15
clone size: many
CDR3 protein: CATARTTLNTGELFF
CDR3 DNA: TGTGCCACCGCTAGGACAACTTTAAACACCGGGGAGCTGTTTTTT

J gene: TRBJ2-1
V gene: TRBV2
D gene: TRBD2
CDR3 length: 14
clone size: many
CDR3 protein: CASTGTTFYNEQFF
CDR3 DNA: TGTGCCAGCACTGGGACTACCTTCTACAATGAGCAGTTCTTC

J gene: TRBJ2-1
V gene: TRBV2
D gene: TRBD2
CDR3 length: 16
clone size: many
CDR3 protein: CASSEAISGRYNEQFF
CDR3 DNA: TGTGCCAGCAGTGAAGCGATAAGCGGGAGGTACAATGAGCAGTTCTTC

J gene: TRBJ2-7
V gene: TRBV18
D gene: NA
CDR3 length: 14
clone size: many
CDR3 protein: CASSPGGRPYEQYF
CDR3 DNA: TGTGCCAGCTCACCAGGGGGCAGGCCCTACGAGCAGTACTTC

J gene: TRBJ1-1
V gene: TRBV29-1
D gene: TRBD1
CDR3 length: 16
clone size: NA
CDR3 protein: CSVPPGQGAPNTEAFF
CDR3 DNA: TGCAGCGTTCCACCGGGACAGGGGGCCCCGAACACTGAAGCTTTCTTT

J gene: TRBJ2-3
V gene: TRBV9
D gene: TRBD2
CDR3 length: 15
clone size: NA
CDR3 protein: CASSPREGLTDTQYF
CDR3 DNA: TGTGCCAGCAGCCCACGGGAGGGGCTCACAGATACGCAGTATTTT

J gene: TRBJ2-1
V gene: TRBV7-9
D gene: TRBD2
CDR3 length: 15
clone size: many
CDR3 protein: CASRSGTSGYNEQFF
CDR3 DNA: TGTGCCAGCAGATCCGGGACTAGCGGGTACAATGAGCAGTTCTTC

J gene: TRBJ2-7
V gene: TRBV28
D gene: TRBD2
CDR3 length: 16
clone size: NA
CDR3 protein: CASSTSGSPSRNEQYF
CDR3 DNA: TGTGCCAGCAGTACCAGCGGGAGCCCCTCTCGGAACGAGCAGTACTTC

J gene: TRBJ1-4
V gene: TRBV2
D gene: NA
CDR3 length: 10
clone size: NA
CDR3 protein: CASSEESLFF
CDR3 DNA: TGTGCCAGCAGTGAGGAGTCACTGTTTTTT

J gene: TRBJ2-1
V gene: TRBV12-3/TRBV12-4
D gene: NA
CDR3 length: 13
clone size: NA
CDR3 protein: CASSLNRWNEQFF
CDR3 DNA: TGTGCCAGCAGTTTGAACCGTTGGAATGAGCAGTTCTTC

J gene: TRBJ2-4
V gene: TRBV7-2
D gene: NA
CDR3 length: 15
clone size: NA
CDR3 protein: CASSLEGRGRNIQYF
CDR3 DNA: TGTGCCAGCAGCTTAGAGGGTCGGGGAAGGAACATTCAGTACTTC